The 23 T cell receptor beta chains below come from one sample, sequenced in a study. Treg sorting used a CD4+CD25+CD127-/low gate. Adaptor-ligated barcode primers were used to amplify TRBV12-4/TRBJ1-2 clonotypes. TCRdb reprocessed the multiplex PCR reads via MiXCR and lists one record per CDR3 protein. This table has roughly 2,100 distinct CDR3 sequences, under 20% appearing once. Input material: Tregs sorted from blood. The origin of the receptors is a female donor with breast cancer.

This clonotype is judged medium-sized. The chain joins TRBV12-3 or TRBV12-4 to TRBJ1-2; possibly TRBD1 for D (5 bases). V was trimmed by 6 bases and J by 4 bases, leaving 15 bases between them. This CDR3 region has 14 residues. CDR3 coding DNA: TGTGCCAGCAGCCCTCGGGGCAGAGGCTATGGCTACACCTTC. This codes for CASSPRGRGYGYTF.

This clonotype was detected only a few times. Possible read error: a much larger clone is one base away. The genes are TRBV12-3 or TRBV12-4 and TRBJ1-2; no clear D. The CDR3 sequence is 12 residues long. The CDR3 bases are TGTGCCAGCAGTTTGGTAGGGAATGGCTTCACCTTC. Translated, it gives CASSLVGNGFTF.

On this clonotype: A read error may explain this, as a much larger clone is one base away. The conserved closing phenylalanine or tryptophan is absent in this CDR3, likely reflecting a read error. The chain employs TRBV12-3 or TRBV12-4 and TRBJ1-2, with D hard to call. CDR3 length: 16 residues. The V gene lost 5 bases and the J gene lost 0 bases, with 16 bases spanning the gap. The CDR3 spells CASSDTQAGANYGYTS. The CDR3 DNA sequence: TGTGCCAGCAGTGATACTCAGGCCGGTGCTAACTATGGCTACACCTCC.

The chain has TRBV12-3 or TRBV12-4 and TRBJ1-2; D not resolved. This CDR3 has 11 residues. V lost 8 bases, J lost 9 bases, and 13 bases lay in between. The CDR3 sequence is CASGLMWRYTF. The CDR3 coding sequence is TGTGCCAGCGGGCTGATGTGGCGCTACACCTTC.

This clonotype is judged medium-sized (0.01 to 0.1%). The chain carries TRBV12-3 or TRBV12-4 and TRBJ1-2; D unresolved. V was pared by 5 bases and J by 1 base, with 8 bases between. The CDR3 contains 13 residues. This chain's CDR3 is CASSPTVNYGYTF. CDR3 in DNA: TGTGCCAGCAGTCCCACAGTTAACTATGGCTACACCTTC.

This rearrangement joins TRBV12-3 or TRBV12-4 to TRBJ1-2; no definite D call. V lost 4 bases and J lost 6, with 21 bases in between. CDR3 length: 16 residues. This CDR3 reads CASSYRADLAVHGYTF. The CDR3 nucleotides read TGTGCCAGCAGTTATCGCGCTGATCTGGCAGTCCATGGCTACACCTTC.

This clonotype rates as medium-sized. A junction end diverges from the germline sequence, so it may reflect a read error. This rearrangement joins TRBV12-3 or TRBV12-4 to TRBJ1-2; possibly TRBD1 for D (6 bases). This CDR3 spans 12 amino acids. The CDR3 coding sequence is TGTGCCAGCGGTTTAGAGCAGGGGCGCTACACCTTC. This sequence encodes CASGLEQGRYTF.

In its sample, this clonotype ranks as medium-sized. The genes are TRBV12-3 or TRBV12-4 and TRBJ1-2, with TRBD1 matching over 7 bases. The CDR3 is 13 amino acids. With 5 bases clipped from V and 3 bases from J, the junction kept 3 bases outside the gene matches. As DNA, the CDR3 is TGTGCCAGCAGTGACAGGGAGGACTATGGCTACACCTTC. This sequence encodes CASSDREDYGYTF.

The chain recombines TRBV12-3 or TRBV12-4 with TRBJ1-2; D perhaps matches TRBD1 (5 bases). This CDR3 region has 15 residues. V was trimmed by 5 bases and J by 8 bases, leaving 21 bases between them. CDR3 nucleotide sequence: TGTGCCAGCAGTCCACGCGGGACTCCAACCGGAGGCTACACCTTC. It translates to CASSPRGTPTGGYTF.

In its sample, this clonotype is medium-sized. The chain is built from TRBV12-3 or TRBV12-4 and TRBJ1-2, with D possibly TRBD1 on 5 matching bases. The CDR3 is made up of 13 amino acids. Deletions cut 3 bases from V and 3 bases from J, with 8 bases between. CDR3 sequence reads: CASSFRGHYGYTF. DNA for the CDR3: TGTGCCAGCAGTTTTAGGGGCCACTATGGCTACACCTTC.

This clonotype was counted at least ten times. This may be a read error, as it is one base from a much larger clone. The CDR3 nucleotides read TGTGCCAGCAGTCGAGGGACACATGGCTACACCTTC. Residues: CASSRGTHGYTF. This chain links TRBV12-3 or TRBV12-4 with TRBJ1-2; a weak D match, TRBD1 (6 bases). CDR3 length: 12 residues. The ends were cut back, 5 bases at V and 6 bases at J, with 10 bases in the middle.

The CDR3 coding sequence is TGTGCCAGCAGTTCGGAGCAGGGTCACTATGGCTACACCTTC. Residues: CASSSEQGHYGYTF. This rearrangement joins TRBV12-3 or TRBV12-4 to TRBJ1-2; tentative D call: TRBD1 (5 bases). The CDR3 has 14 amino acids. V was trimmed by 4 bases and J by 3 bases, leaving 12 bases between them.

This clonotype is labeled medium-sized. The CDR3 sequence: CASSLDRAYYGYTF. As DNA, the CDR3 is TGTGCCAGCAGTTTGGACAGGGCGTACTATGGCTACACCTTC. The chain is built from TRBV12-3 or TRBV12-4 and TRBJ1-2; 8 positions match TRBD1. This CDR3 region has 14 residues. The trim removed 3 bases at V and 3 bases at J, leaving 3 bases unmatched.

By share, this clonotype ranks as medium-sized (0.01 to 0.1%). The V call is TRBV12-3 or TRBV12-4, the J call TRBJ1-2; D unclear. The CDR3 totals 14 residues. V was clipped by 1 base and J by 0 bases, with 6 bases between them. DNA of the CDR3: TGTGCCAGCAGTTTAGTTGAGACTAACTATGGCTACACCTTC. This codes for CASSLVETNYGYTF.

This clonotype is deemed medium-sized (0.01 to 0.1%). The chain joins TRBV12-3 or TRBV12-4 to TRBJ1-2; the D is unclear. This CDR3 has 15 residues. V was clipped by 5 bases and J by 1 base, with 14 bases between them. CDR3 in DNA: TGTGCCAGCAGTCACCCTCGGCAGGATAACTATGGCTACACCTTC. Translating it yields CASSHPRQDNYGYTF.

By share of the sample, this clonotype is medium-sized (0.01 to 0.1%). V usage is TRBV12-3 or TRBV12-4 and J usage is TRBJ1-2; D unclear. This CDR3 is 11 amino acids long. The V gene lost 4 bases and the J gene lost 7 bases, with 7 bases spanning the gap. CDR3 region: CASSSGRGYTF. The CDR3, as DNA: TGTGCCAGCAGTTCCGGCCGTGGCTACACCTTC.

By sample fraction, this clonotype is medium-sized. The gene calls are TRBV12-3 or TRBV12-4 and TRBJ1-2; maybe TRBD1 (5 bases). This CDR3 is 13 amino acids long. Deletions cut 1 base from V and 6 bases from J, with 9 bases between. The CDR3 DNA follows: TGTGCCAGCAGTTTAGAGGGGATCAATGGCTACACCTTC. Translating it yields CASSLEGINGYTF.

Note on this clonotype: The junction departs from the called germline gene at one end, perhaps through a read error. V gene TRBV12-3 or TRBV12-4 combines with J gene TRBJ1-2; D ambiguous. The CDR3 extends over 13 amino acids. Here the CDR3 reads CASRGLEDYCYTF. The CDR3 region has the DNA TGTGCCAGCCGGGGTCTGGAAGACTATTGCTACACCTTC.

About this clonotype: The junction differs from germline at one of its ends, possibly a read error. The J gene is TRBJ1-2, the V gene TRBV12-3 or TRBV12-4, with 7 positions matching TRBD1. This CDR3 has 12 amino acids. CDR3 bases: TGTGCCAGCAGTTTGACAGGGCATGGCCACATCTTC. Encoded protein: CASSLTGHGHIF.

A word on this clonotype: The junction and the germline gene differ at one end; a read error may be behind it. Here the CDR3 reads CASSLWFNYGHTF. The CDR3 bases are TGTGCCAGCAGTTTGTGGTTTAACTATGGCCACACCTTC. V gene TRBV12-3 or TRBV12-4 combines with J gene TRBJ1-2; D unresolved. The CDR3 runs 13 residues.

This clonotype qualifies as medium-sized (0.01 to 0.1%). The rearrangement uses TRBV12-3 or TRBV12-4 and TRBJ1-2; D is ambiguous. V lost 5 bases, J lost 8 bases, and 18 bases lay in between. The CDR3 is 14 residues long. CDR3 DNA sequence: TGTGCCAGCAGTCAAAACGACATCCCGCACGGCTACACCTTC. As protein: CASSQNDIPHGYTF.

This clonotype is categorized as medium-sized. This chain uses TRBV12-3 or TRBV12-4 with TRBJ1-2; D is uncertain. The CDR3 is 16 amino acids. The V end was cut by 4 bases, the J end by 4 bases, with 19 bases between. The CDR3 loop reads CASSYHADLAVYGYTF. CDR3 bases: TGTGCCAGCAGTTATCACGCTGATCTGGCAGTCTATGGCTACACCTTC.

By proportion, this clonotype is medium-sized. V gene TRBV12-3 or TRBV12-4 combines with J gene TRBJ1-2, with a possible D match to TRBD1 (5 bases). The CDR3 sequence is 14 residues long. V gave up 6 bases and J gave up 4 bases, with 15 bases separating them. DNA of the CDR3: TGTGCCAGCAGCCCGGACATTTCCTTCTATGGCTACACCTTC. Translation: CASSPDISFYGYTF.